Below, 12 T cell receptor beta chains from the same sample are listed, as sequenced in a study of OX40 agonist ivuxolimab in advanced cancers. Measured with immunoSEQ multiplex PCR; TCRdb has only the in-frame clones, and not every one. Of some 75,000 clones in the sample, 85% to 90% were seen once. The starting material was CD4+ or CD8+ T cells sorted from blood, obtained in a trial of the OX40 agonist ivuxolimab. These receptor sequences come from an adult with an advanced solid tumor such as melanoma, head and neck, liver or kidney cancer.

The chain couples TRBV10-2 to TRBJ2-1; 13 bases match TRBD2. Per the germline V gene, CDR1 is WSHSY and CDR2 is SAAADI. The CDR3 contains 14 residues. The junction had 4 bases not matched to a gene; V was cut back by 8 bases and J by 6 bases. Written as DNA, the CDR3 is TGCGCCAGCTGGACTAGCGGGGGCACCAATGAGCAGTTCTTC. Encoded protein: CASWTSGGTNEQFF.

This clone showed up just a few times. The CDR3 bases are TGTGCCACTCTATTTGACAGTGTTGGCACTGAAGCTTTCTTT. Encoded protein: CATLFDSVGTEAFF. V is TRBV21-1 and J is TRBJ1-1; the DNA was not compared with TRBD1, the D call given in the table. TRBV21-1 is recorded as a pseudogene. The CDR3 runs 14 residues.

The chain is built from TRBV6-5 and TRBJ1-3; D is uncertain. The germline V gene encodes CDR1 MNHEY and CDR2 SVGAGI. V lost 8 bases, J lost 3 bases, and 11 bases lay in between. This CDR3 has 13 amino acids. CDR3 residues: CASGMGGGNTIYF. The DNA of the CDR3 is TGTGCCAGCGGAATGGGCGGTGGAAACACCATATATTTT.

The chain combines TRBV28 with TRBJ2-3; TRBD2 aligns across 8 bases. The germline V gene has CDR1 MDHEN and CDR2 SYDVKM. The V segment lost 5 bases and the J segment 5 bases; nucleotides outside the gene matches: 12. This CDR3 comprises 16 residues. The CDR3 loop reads CASSAIGGALVDTQYF. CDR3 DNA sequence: TGTGCCAGCAGTGCCATCGGGGGGGCCTTGGTAGATACGCAGTATTTT.

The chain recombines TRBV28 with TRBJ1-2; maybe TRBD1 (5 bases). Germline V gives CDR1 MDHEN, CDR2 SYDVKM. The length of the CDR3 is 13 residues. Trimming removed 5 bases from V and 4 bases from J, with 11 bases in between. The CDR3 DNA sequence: TGTGCCAGCAGTCCCGGGGGGATCTATGGCTACACCTTC. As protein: CASSPGGIYGYTF.

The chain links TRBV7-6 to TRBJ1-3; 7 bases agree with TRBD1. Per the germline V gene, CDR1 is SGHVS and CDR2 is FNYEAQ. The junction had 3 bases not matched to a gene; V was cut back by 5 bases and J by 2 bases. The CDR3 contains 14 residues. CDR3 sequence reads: CASSLTGTGNTIYF. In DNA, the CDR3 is TGTGCCAGCAGCCTGACAGGGACTGGAAACACCATATATTTT.

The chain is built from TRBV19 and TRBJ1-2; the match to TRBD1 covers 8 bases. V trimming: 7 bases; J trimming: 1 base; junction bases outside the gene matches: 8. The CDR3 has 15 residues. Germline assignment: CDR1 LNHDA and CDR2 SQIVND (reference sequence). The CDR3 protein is CASTEGTGVNYGYTF. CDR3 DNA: TGTGCCAGTACCGAAGGGACAGGAGTTAACTATGGCTACACCTTC.

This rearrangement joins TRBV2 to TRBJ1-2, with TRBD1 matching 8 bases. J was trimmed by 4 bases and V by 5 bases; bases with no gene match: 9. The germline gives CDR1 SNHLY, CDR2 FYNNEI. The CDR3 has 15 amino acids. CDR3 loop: CASSPRTGHSYGYTF. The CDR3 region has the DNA TGTGCCAGCAGTCCTAGGACAGGGCACAGCTATGGCTACACCTTC. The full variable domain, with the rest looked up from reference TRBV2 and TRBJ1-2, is EPEVTQTPSHQVTQMGQEVILRCVPISNHLYFYWYRQILGQKVEFLVSFYNNEISEKSEIFDDQFSVERPDGSNFTLKIRSTKLEDSAMYFCASSPRTGHSYGYTFGSGTRLTVV.

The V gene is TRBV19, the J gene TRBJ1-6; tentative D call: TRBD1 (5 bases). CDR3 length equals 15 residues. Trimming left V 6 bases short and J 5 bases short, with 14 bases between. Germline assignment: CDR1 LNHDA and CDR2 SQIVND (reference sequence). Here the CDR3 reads CASRRGNQDNSPLHF. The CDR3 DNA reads TGTGCCAGTAGGAGGGGAAATCAGGATAATTCACCCCTCCACTTT.

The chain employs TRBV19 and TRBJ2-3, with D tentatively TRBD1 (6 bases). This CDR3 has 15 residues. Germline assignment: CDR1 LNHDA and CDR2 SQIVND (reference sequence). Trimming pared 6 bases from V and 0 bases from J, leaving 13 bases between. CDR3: CASRMGAPSTDTQYF. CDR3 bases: TGTGCCAGTAGGATGGGGGCCCCCAGCACAGATACGCAGTATTTT.

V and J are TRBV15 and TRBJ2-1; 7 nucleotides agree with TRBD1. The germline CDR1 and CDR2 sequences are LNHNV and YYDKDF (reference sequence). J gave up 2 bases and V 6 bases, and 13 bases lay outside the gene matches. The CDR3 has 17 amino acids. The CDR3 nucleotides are TGTGCCACCAGACCTTCGGGAAGGGACAGAACCTACAATGAGCAGTTCTTC. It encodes CATRPSGRDRTYNEQFF.

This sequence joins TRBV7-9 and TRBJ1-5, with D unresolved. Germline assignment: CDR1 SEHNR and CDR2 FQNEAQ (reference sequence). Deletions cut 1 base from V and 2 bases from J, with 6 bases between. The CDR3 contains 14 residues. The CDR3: CASSLGVGNQPQHF. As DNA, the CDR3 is TGTGCCAGCAGCTTAGGCGTAGGCAATCAGCCCCAGCATTTT.